This entry lists 25 T cell receptor beta chains sequenced from one sample in a study of blood T cell repertoires in COVID-19. Produced via immunoSEQ multiplex PCR; TCRdb's table is partial and in-frame only. Here the sample spans roughly 100,000 clones, roughly 80% being singletons. Input material: peripheral blood. These receptors all stem from a man aged 60-69 years with active or convalescent COVID-19.

The V call is TRBV27, the J call TRBJ2-1; the D is unclear. The V and J ends lost 3 bases and 4 bases respectively, with 7 bases between them. Germline V lookup: CDR1 MNHEY, CDR2 SMNVEV (reference sequence). The CDR3 consists of 13 residues. This chain's CDR3 is CASSFNLYNEQFF. As DNA, the CDR3 is TGTGCCAGCAGTTTTAACTTGTACAATGAGCAGTTCTTC.

The V gene is TRBV4-3, the J gene TRBJ2-2; 10 bases agree with TRBD2. Germline lookup yields CDR1 LGHNA and CDR2 YSLEER. The J segment lost 8 bases and the V segment lost 0 bases, leaving 9 bases of the junction unmatched. CDR3 length equals 17 residues. The CDR3 DNA is TGCGCCAGCAGCCAAGATTTCAGCCTAGCGGGAGAAGGGGAGCTGTTTTTT. Amino acid sequence: CASSQDFSLAGEGELFF.

The sample holds a few counts of this clone. CDR3 loop: CASSKGQGVAGELFF. Written as DNA, the CDR3 is TGTGCCAGCAGCAAGGGACAGGGGGTGGCCGGGGAGCTGTTTTTT. The rearrangement links TRBV7-9 to TRBJ2-2; 11 positions match TRBD1. This CDR3 has 15 residues. The germline CDR1 and CDR2 sequences are SEHNR and FQNEAQ (reference sequence). Trimming took 5 bases from V and 6 from J; bases not matched to a gene: 5.

The V gene is TRBV12-2, the J gene TRBJ2-7; TRBD1, the table's D call, lacks a check against the DNA. TRBV12-2 is termed a pseudogene. The CDR3 is 17 residues long. The DNA of the CDR3 is TGTGCAAGTCGCCTCCCGCGTAGGACAGGGGGGACCTACGAGCAGTACGTC. It translates to CASRLPRRTGGTYEQYV.

This CDR3 reads CASSIGQTNTGELFF. CDR3 coding DNA: TGTGCCAGTAGTATCGGACAGACGAACACCGGGGAGCTGTTTTTT. The rearrangement uses TRBV19 and TRBJ2-2; perhaps TRBD1 as D (6 bases). Germline lookup yields CDR1 LNHDA and CDR2 SQIVND (reference sequence). CDR3 length: 15 amino acids. Trimming stripped 3 bases from V and 0 bases from J, with 8 bases between.

A few counts support this clone. The chain has TRBV29-1 and TRBJ1-5; D gene ambiguous. V lost 0 bases and J 3 bases, leaving 6 bases between the germline ends. This CDR3 spans 13 amino acids. Germline V gene lookup returns CDR1 SQVTM and CDR2 ANQGSEA. The CDR3 DNA reads as TGCAGCGTTGAAGAACAGCCCAATCAGCCCCAGCATTTT. It specifies CSVEEQPNQPQHF.

The chain is built from TRBV27 and TRBJ2-7; 9 bases agree with TRBD1. CDR1 and CDR2 (germline): MNHEY, SMNVEV (reference sequence). The CDR3 is 14 amino acids. V shed 5 bases and J 3 bases; nucleotides not matched to a gene: 5. The CDR3 region has the DNA TGTGCCAGCAGTCCCTCGACAGGGGGCTACGAGCAGTACTTC. This gives the protein CASSPSTGGYEQYF.

V gene TRBV2 combines with J gene TRBJ2-5; D is possibly TRBD2 (5 bases). The V end was cut by 4 bases, the J end by 5 bases, with 5 bases between. Germline CDR1 is SNHLY and CDR2 is FYNNEI. The CDR3 is made up of 11 amino acids. The CDR3 coding sequence is TGTGCCAGCAGTGGAGGGGAGACCCAGTACTTC. Amino acids: CASSGGETQYF.

The chain employs TRBV2 and TRBJ2-7; 7 bases agree with TRBD2. The CDR3 loop spans 14 amino acids. The V gene end was trimmed by 11 bases and the J gene end by 7 bases; junction bases not matched to a gene: 17. Germline loops: CDR1 SNHLY, CDR2 FYNNEI. The CDR3 loop is CAWASGRTSREQYF. For the CDR3, the DNA is TGTGCCTGGGCTAGCGGTCGGACTTCTAGGGAGCAGTACTTC.

The chain uses TRBV5-6 and TRBJ2-1, with D possibly TRBD2 on 6 matching bases. Germline V lookup: CDR1 SGHDT, CDR2 YYEEEE. The CDR3 contains 17 residues. The V gene lost 4 bases and the J gene lost 5 bases, with 22 bases spanning the gap. The CDR3: CASSRGRGKNLNNEQFF. CDR3 in DNA: TGTGCCAGCAGCCGGGGACGGGGGAAGAATTTAAACAATGAGCAGTTCTTC. The variable domain in full, completed from reference TRBV5-6 and TRBJ2-1, reads DAGVTQSPTHLIKTRGQQVTLRCSPKSGHDTVSWYQQALGQGPQFIFQYYEEEERQRGNFPDRFSGHQFPNYSSELNVNALLLGDSALYLCASSRGRGKNLNNEQFFGPGTRLTVL.

The genes are TRBV2 and TRBJ2-3, with D possibly being TRBD2 (6 bases). The CDR3 contains 16 residues. V dropped 6 bases and J dropped 0 bases, with 16 bases sitting between them. Germline V gene sequence: CDR1 SNHLY, CDR2 FYNNEI. The CDR3 DNA sequence: TGTGCCAGCAGGCTCGGACTAAACCCAAGCACAGATACGCAGTATTTT. Translation gives CASRLGLNPSTDTQYF. Full variable domain (rest looked up from reference TRBV2 and TRBJ2-3): EPEVTQTPSHQVTQMGQEVILRCVPISNHLYFYWYRQILGQKVEFLVSFYNNEISEKSEIFDDQFSVERPDGSNFTLKIRSTKLEDSAMYFCASRLGLNPSTDTQYFGPGTRLTVL.

Turning to this clone: Mismatch with germline at one junction end may stem from a read error. The V gene is TRBV7-2, the J gene TRBJ2-1; D may be TRBD2 (5 bases). The CDR3 covers 11 residues. Germline assignment: CDR1 SGHTA and CDR2 FQGNSA. CDR3 nucleotides: TGTGCCAGCAGCTCGACTAAATTAATGATCTTC. It codes for CASSSTKLMIF.

The V gene is TRBV5-1, the J gene TRBJ1-2; TRBD1 might be the D (5 bases). Germline values: CDR1 SGHRS, CDR2 YFSETQ. The CDR3 has 15 residues. The V end lost 1 base, the J end lost 4 bases, and 14 bases lay between the germline ends. The CDR3 sequence: CASSLSDSPGYGYTF. The DNA of the CDR3 is TGCGCCAGCAGCTTGAGTGACAGTCCGGGCTATGGCTACACCTTC. Variable domain in full (rest from reference TRBV5-1 and TRBJ1-2): KAGVTQTPRYLIKTRGQQVTLSCSPISGHRSVSWYQQTPGQGLQFLFEYFSETQRNKGNFPGRFSGRQFSNSRSEMNVSTLELGDSALYLCASSLSDSPGYGYTFGSGTRLTVV.

The gene calls are TRBV11-3 and TRBJ1-1; D possibly corresponds to TRBD1 (5 bases). Trimming cost V 5 bases and J 1 base, with 14 bases left between them. The CDR3 runs to 15 residues. Germline V gene data show CDR1 as SGHNT and CDR2 as YENEEA. Written as DNA, the CDR3 is TGTGCCAGCAGCCCAACGGACGGACAGAACACTGAAGCTTTCTTT. Translated: CASSPTDGQNTEAFF.

The chain links TRBV5-1 to TRBJ1-1; 9 positions match TRBD1. The CDR3 contains 15 residues. CDR1 SGHRS and CDR2 YFSETQ come from the germline V gene. The junction had 9 bases not matched to a gene; V was cut back by 4 bases and J by 5 bases. The DNA for the CDR3 is TGCGCCAGCAGCAAACAGGGGGCGAGGGAGACTGAAGCTTTCTTT. This translates into CASSKQGARETEAFF.

The J gene is TRBJ2-3, the V gene TRBV28, with 12 bases matching TRBD2. The CDR3 has 18 residues. Per the germline V gene, CDR1 is MDHEN and CDR2 is SYDVKM. V lost 2 bases, J lost 3 bases, and 9 bases stayed unmatched. The CDR3, as DNA: TGTGCCAGCAGTTTACTAGCGGGAGGGCCGGGTGAAACAGATACGCAGTATTTT. It translates to CASSLLAGGPGETDTQYF.

The chain is built from TRBV16 and TRBJ1-6; TRBD1 is a possible D gene (6 bases). V lost 4 bases, J lost 9 bases, and 10 bases lay in between. Germline V gives CDR1 KGHSY, CDR2 FQNENV. This CDR3 is 13 amino acids long. The CDR3 loop is CASSRDTFSPLHF. The CDR3 DNA follows: TGTGCCAGCAGCCGGGACACGTTTTCACCCCTCCACTTT.

The chain links TRBV18 to TRBJ2-6; 9 bases map to TRBD1. Germline V gene sequence: CDR1 KGHSH, CDR2 LQKENI. V dropped 3 bases and J dropped 0; count of bases not matched to a gene: 3. The length of the CDR3 is 17 residues. The DNA of the CDR3 is TGTGCCAGCTCACCCGGGACAGGGAGCTCTGGGGCCAACGTCCTGACTTTC. Encoded protein: CASSPGTGSSGANVLTF. Based on the CDR3 plus reference TRBV18 and TRBJ2-6, the full variable domain is NAGVMQNPRHLVRRRGQEARLRCSPMKGHSHVYWYRQLPEEGLKFMVYLQKENIIDESGMPKERFSAEFPKEGPSILRIQQVVRGDSAAYFCASSPGTGSSGANVLTFGAGSRLTVL.

V usage is TRBV29-1 and J usage is TRBJ1-2, with 8 bases identical to TRBD1. V shed 7 bases and J 5 bases; nucleotides not matched to a gene: 3. Germline V CDR1 and CDR2: SQVTM, ANQGSEA. This CDR3 spans 11 amino acids. For the CDR3, the DNA is TGCAGCGCAAGACAGGGGTATGGCTACACCTTC. This codes for CSARQGYGYTF.

V usage is TRBV29-1 and J usage is TRBJ2-1; no firm D call. The CDR3 is made up of 11 amino acids. Trimming cost V 3 bases and J 4 bases, with 4 bases left between them. Germline-derived CDR1 and CDR2 are SQVTM and ANQGSEA. CDR3 residues: CSVDLYNEQFF. The CDR3 DNA reads TGCAGCGTTGACTTGTACAATGAGCAGTTCTTC.

This rearrangement joins TRBV5-3 to TRBJ1-1, with unresolved D. TRBV5-3 is given ORF status, its function remaining uncertain. V was cut by 10 bases and J by 7 bases, with 20 bases left in between. This CDR3 has 13 residues. This CDR3 reads CAPPEGRAGEAFF. CDR3 sequence (DNA): TGTGCCCCTCCGGAGGGTCGAGCCGGTGAAGCTTTCTTT.

The chain combines TRBV9 with TRBJ1-1, with TRBD1 matching over 9 bases. Looked up from germline, CDR1 is SGDLS and CDR2 is YYNGEE. This CDR3 has 12 residues. With 3 bases clipped from V and 9 bases from J, the junction kept 3 bases outside the gene matches. CDR3 DNA: TGTGCCAGCAGCGGACAGGGGGGACAAGCTTTCTTT. This codes for CASSGQGGQAFF.

The V gene is TRBV9, the J gene TRBJ2-3; possibly TRBD2 for D (6 bases). The ends were cut back, 2 bases at V and 4 bases at J, with 14 bases in the middle. This CDR3 is built from 15 residues. Per germline, CDR1 SGDLS and CDR2 YYNGEE. CDR3 in DNA: TGTGCCAGCAGCGTTCAGGCAGCGGGCCCAGATACGCAGTATTTT. Encoded protein: CASSVQAAGPDTQYF.

The count of this clone is one. This sequence joins TRBV7-2 and TRBJ2-2, with 10 bases matching TRBD2. The germline CDR1 and CDR2 sequences are SGHTA and FQGNSA. The V and J ends lost 6 bases and 7 bases, in that order; junction bases with no gene match: 11. The CDR3 has 16 amino acids. In nucleotides, the CDR3 is TGTGCCAGCAGTTTTAGCGGGAGGAGGGGAGGCGGGGAGCTGTTTTTT. It is translated as CASSFSGRRGGGELFF.

The rearrangement joins TRBV28 to TRBJ1-2; possibly TRBD1 for D (6 bases). In germline, CDR1 is MDHEN, CDR2 SYDVKM. V dropped 5 bases and J dropped 4 bases, with 20 bases sitting between them. This CDR3 comprises 16 residues. The DNA for the CDR3 is TGTGCCAGCAGTCCCCCCGGTCAGGGACACATCTATGGCTACACCTTC. Protein sequence: CASSPPGQGHIYGYTF.